The clone carrying this T cell receptor (beta chain) has ten or more counts. The data originate from a study of human T cells and chemical hapten exposure. Unique molecular identifiers were attached to individual cDNA molecules during library preparation. TCRdb processed the RACE reads anew with MiXCR; each CDR3 protein has one entry. The data hold approximately 84,000 distinct CDR3 sequences, with around 8.7% observed a single time. Regarding time point: healthy volunteer bleed at 6 weeks. The starting material, unfractionated whole blood, was used for total RNA extraction. Germline V gene data show CDR1 as DFQATT and CDR2 as SNEGSKA (reference sequence). Trimming pared 2 bases from V and 1 base from J, leaving 8 bases between. The CDR3 consists of 13 residues.

Sequencing was performed on whole blood. V gene TRBV20-1 combines with J gene TRBJ1-1, with D unresolved. The receptor's source is a male donor in good health. Some clones in this sample may be carry-over from other donors' samples. This chain's CDR3 is CSARRQRNTEAFF. For the CDR3, the DNA is TGCAGTGCTAGACGTCAGCGGAACACTGAAGCTTTCTTT.